The 31 T cell receptor beta chains in this list originate from one sample, sequenced in a study of blood T cell repertoires in COVID-19. Generated by immunoSEQ multiplex PCR, the TCRdb table keeps only in-frame clones and is missing some. The data contain about 110,000 clones, 71% of them seen just once; the ten biggest clones take up 0.8% to 1%. The sequenced sample was peripheral blood. All receptors come from a human donor with acute or convalescent COVID-19. The donor label of this sample is uncertain.

The gene calls are TRBV7-8 and TRBJ1-1, with D tentatively TRBD1 (5 bases). CDR1 is SGHVS and CDR2 is FQNEAQ in the germline V gene. V was shortened by 9 bases and J by 0 bases, with 11 bases between the two germline ends. This CDR3 region has 13 residues. The CDR3 is CASSTAMNTEAFF. The CDR3 region has the DNA TGTGCCAGTTCGACAGCTATGAACACTGAAGCTTTCTTT.

The chain is built from TRBV13 and TRBJ1-3; 10 bases line up with TRBD1. Looked up from germline, CDR1 is PRHDT and CDR2 is FYEKMQ (reference sequence). With 3 bases clipped from V and 8 bases from J, the junction kept 7 bases outside the gene matches. The CDR3 has 15 residues. The CDR3: CASSFGTGEVDTIYF. CDR3 nucleotide sequence: TGTGCCAGCAGCTTCGGGACAGGGGAAGTAGACACCATATATTTT.

This clone was counted only a few times. The chain couples TRBV12-5 to TRBJ1-1, with 9 positions matching TRBD1. This CDR3 has 19 amino acids. The germline gives CDR1 LGHNT, CDR2 FRNRAP. V lost 1 base, J lost 3 bases, and 15 bases stayed unmatched. CDR3 amino acids: CASGLAPAPETGGDTEAFF. The CDR3 DNA follows: TGTGCTAGTGGTTTGGCCCCAGCCCCTGAGACAGGGGGAGACACTGAAGCTTTCTTT. The full variable domain, with the rest looked up from reference TRBV12-5 and TRBJ1-1, is DARVTQTPRHKVTEMGQEVTMRCQPILGHNTVFWYRQTMMQGLELLAYFRNRAPLDDSGMPKDRFSAEMPDATLATLKIQPSEPRDSAVYFCASGLAPAPETGGDTEAFFGQGTRLTVV.

The J gene is TRBJ1-5, the V gene TRBV19; D is ambiguous. In germline, CDR1 is LNHDA, CDR2 SQIVND (reference sequence). Trimming pared 1 base from V and 4 bases from J, leaving 11 bases between. CDR3 length equals 15 residues. CDR3 DNA: TGTGCCAGTAGTATAGGGGTCCCAGGAAATCAGCCCCAGCATTTT. Its protein product is CASSIGVPGNQPQHF.

The chain uses TRBV6-1 and TRBJ1-1, with D possibly matching TRBD1 (5 bases). Trimming stripped 1 base from V and 5 bases from J, with 14 bases between. CDR1 and CDR2 (germline): MNHNS, SASEGT. The CDR3 is made up of 15 amino acids. This chain's CDR3 is CASSEVWGGGTEAFF. The CDR3 DNA follows: TGTGCCAGCAGTGAAGTGTGGGGGGGAGGGACTGAAGCTTTCTTT.

The J gene is TRBJ2-5, the V gene TRBV7-3; 7 bases map to TRBD1. Germline V gene sequence: CDR1 SGHTA, CDR2 FQGTGA. The ends lost 5 bases at V and 3 bases at J; junction bases unmatched: 3. CDR3 size: 13 residues. The DNA of the CDR3 is TGTGCCAGCAGCCCCCAGGGGGAAGAGACCCAGTACTTC. This encodes CASSPQGEETQYF.

The chain recombines TRBV28 with TRBJ1-4, with D tentatively TRBD1 (5 bases). CDR3 length: 11 amino acids. The germline gives CDR1 MDHEN, CDR2 SYDVKM. The CDR3 sequence: CAGGEVEKLFF. The CDR3 DNA sequence: TGTGCGGGAGGGGAGGTGGAAAAACTGTTTTTT.

The chain employs TRBV5-6 and TRBJ2-3, with D perhaps TRBD1 (6 bases). The CDR3 spans 16 residues. Trimming took off 2 bases at V and 4 bases at J, with 17 bases between the two ends. Per the germline V gene, CDR1 is SGHDT and CDR2 is YYEEEE. CDR3 protein: CASSLTRGDFPDTQYF. DNA of the CDR3: TGTGCCAGCAGCTTAACCAGGGGCGACTTCCCAGATACGCAGTATTTT.

The genes are TRBV4-1 and TRBJ1-3, with a possible D match to TRBD1 (5 bases). Germline values: CDR1 MGHRA, CDR2 YSYEKL. CDR3 length: 19 residues. V was clipped by 4 bases and J by 0 bases, with 22 bases between them. Here the CDR3 DNA reads TGCGCCAGCAGCCCGGAGGGGCAGGGCTTCCCGAGCTCTGGAAACACCATATATTTT. Translated: CASSPEGQGFPSSGNTIYF.

This chain joins TRBV7-9 and TRBJ2-3; 12 bases align to TRBD1. The CDR3 has 18 residues. Trimming removed 5 bases from V and 0 bases from J; junction bases left unmatched: 9. CDR1 is SEHNR, CDR2 FQNEAQ, per germline (reference sequence). The CDR3 protein is CASSPGGQGASSTDTQYF. CDR3 sequence (DNA): TGTGCCAGCAGCCCCGGGGGACAGGGGGCCTCTAGCACAGATACGCAGTATTTT.

There are a few counts of this clone. The V call is TRBV18, the J call TRBJ2-3; 12 nucleotides line up with TRBD2. Germline V gene sequence: CDR1 KGHSH, CDR2 LQKENI. There are 14 residues in the CDR3. J lost 6 bases, V lost 6 bases, and 4 bases had no gene match. The chain's CDR3 is CASSRLAGADTQYF. The CDR3 DNA reads TGTGCCAGCTCGAGACTAGCGGGGGCCGATACGCAGTATTTT.

The table lists this clone with a count of one. The chain carries TRBV5-1 and TRBJ1-2; a possible D gene is TRBD1 (6 bases). The CDR3 length is 15 residues. Trimming left V 3 bases short and J 5 bases short, with 17 bases between. Germline V gives CDR1 SGHRS, CDR2 YFSETQ. The CDR3 protein is CASSSQFGQGYGYTF. CDR3 nucleotides: TGCGCCAGCAGCTCCCAATTTGGGCAGGGGTATGGCTACACCTTC.

V gene TRBV4-1 combines with J gene TRBJ1-5, with 8 bases lining up with TRBD1. The CDR3 runs 16 residues. From germline, CDR1 is MGHRA and CDR2 YSYEKL. V gave up 0 bases and J gave up 9 bases; unmatched junction bases: 10. DNA of the CDR3: TGCGCCAGCAGCCAAGATCTCGGACAGGGTACGGGGCCCCAGCATTTT. Translation gives CASSQDLGQGTGPQHF.

The V and J genes are TRBV6-1 and TRBJ1-4, with a possible D match to TRBD1 (6 bases). The V end lost 1 base, the J end lost 7 bases, and 13 bases lay between the germline ends. CDR1 MNHNS and CDR2 SASEGT come from the germline V gene. This CDR3 is built from 15 residues. This CDR3 is CASSEGGHVSEKLFF. CDR3 sequence (DNA): TGTGCCAGCAGTGAAGGGGGGCACGTGAGTGAAAAACTGTTTTTT.

The chain links TRBV11-2 to TRBJ1-1; D remains unclear. This CDR3 comprises 13 residues. Germline CDR1 and CDR2: SGHAT and FQNNGV. Trimming took off 5 bases at V and 3 bases at J, with 10 bases between the two ends. CDR3 sequence: CASSGTRDTEAFF. DNA of the CDR3: TGTGCCAGCAGCGGCACGCGGGACACTGAAGCTTTCTTT. Complete variable domain (other parts from reference TRBV11-2 and TRBJ1-1): EAGVAQSPRYKIIEKRQSVAFWCNPISGHATLYWYQQILGQGPKLLIQFQNNGVVDDSQLPKDRFSAERLKGVDSTLKIQPAKLEDSAVYLCASSGTRDTEAFFGQGTRLTVV.

The count of this clone is one. The chain couples TRBV5-1 to TRBJ2-7; 9 bases are a match to TRBD1. Germline CDR1 is SGHRS and CDR2 is YFSETQ. The CDR3 is made up of 15 amino acids. Unmatched junction bases numbered 5, after V lost 4 bases and J lost 0 bases. DNA of the CDR3: TGCGCCAGCAGCCCGGGACAGGGAATCTCCTACGAGCAGTACTTC. Amino acids: CASSPGQGISYEQYF.

The chain recombines TRBV2 with TRBJ2-2; D may be TRBD2 (5 bases). CDR1 and CDR2 from the germline V gene are SNHLY and FYNNEI. This CDR3 has 15 residues. The V gene lost 4 bases and the J gene lost 7 bases, with 16 bases spanning the gap. CDR3 residues: CASSGERGLYGELFF. CDR3 bases: TGTGCCAGCAGTGGGGAGCGCGGTTTGTACGGGGAGCTGTTTTTT.

Only one count was recorded for this clone. This chain uses TRBV5-5 with TRBJ2-1; D may be TRBD2 (5 bases). CDR3 length: 16 residues. Trimming took off 4 bases at V and 6 bases at J, with 20 bases between the two ends. Germline CDR1 reads SGHKS; CDR2 reads YYEKEE (reference sequence). CDR3 DNA sequence: TGTGCCAGCAGCCTGGGCTCCGACTACTACTCCAATGAGCAGTTCTTC. This sequence encodes CASSLGSDYYSNEQFF.

V usage is TRBV30 and J usage is TRBJ1-6; no clear D. The CDR3 sequence is 13 residues long. Germline-derived CDR1 and CDR2 are GTSNPN and SVGIG (reference sequence). The V end was cut by 4 bases, the J end by 2 bases, with 6 bases between. The CDR3 loop reads CAWTSPYNSPLHF. The CDR3 region has the DNA TGTGCCTGGACTAGTCCCTATAATTCACCCCTCCACTTT.

The chain combines TRBV28 with TRBJ1-5; D unclear. This CDR3 contains 12 residues. V shed 1 base and J shed 5 bases, with 3 bases lying between them. The germline CDR1 and CDR2 sequences are MDHEN and SYDVKM. The CDR3 nucleotides read TGTGCCAGCAGTTTATCTCATCAGCCCCAGCATTTT. Its translation: CASSLSHQPQHF.

V gene TRBV6-5 combines with J gene TRBJ1-2; no clear D. The CDR3 totals 14 residues. The V and J ends lost 6 bases and 0 bases respectively, with 11 bases between them. CDR1 MNHEY and CDR2 SVGAGI come from the germline V gene. CDR3 sequence (DNA): TGTGCCAGCAGACCTGGAGCTTCTAACTATGGCTACACCTTC. As protein: CASRPGASNYGYTF.

Points on this clone: Possible read error: a much larger clone is one base away. V gene TRBV13 combines with J gene TRBJ1-4, with unresolved D. Per the germline V gene, CDR1 is PRHDT and CDR2 is FYEKMQ (reference sequence). The CDR3 totals 13 residues. Deletions cut 0 bases from V and 5 bases from J, with 4 bases between. The CDR3 loop is CASSLGRNEKLFF. For the CDR3, the DNA is TGTGCCAGCAGCTTAGGCAGGAATGAAAAACTGTTTTTT.

The J gene is TRBJ1-2, the V gene TRBV28, with D possibly being TRBD1 (6 bases). This CDR3 comprises 14 residues. Looked up from germline, CDR1 is MDHEN and CDR2 is SYDVKM. The V gene lost 3 bases and the J gene lost 3 bases, with 11 bases spanning the gap. The CDR3 region has the DNA TGTGCCAGCAGTTTGATACAGGGCCACTATGGCTACACCTTC. Amino acid sequence: CASSLIQGHYGYTF.

The genes are TRBV9 and TRBJ2-3; 8 bases fit TRBD2. The junction had 2 bases not matched to a gene; V was cut back by 4 bases and J by 1 base. This CDR3 has 14 residues. Germline V CDR1 and CDR2: SGDLS, YYNGEE. CDR3 sequence (DNA): TGTGCCAGCAGCCCGGGACTAGGCACAGATACGCAGTATTTT. This gives the protein CASSPGLGTDTQYF.

This clone was seen a single time. The rearrangement joins TRBV6-5 to TRBJ1-2; 7 bases map to TRBD1. J gave up 7 bases and V 7 bases, and 6 bases lay outside the gene matches. Germline-derived CDR1 and CDR2 are MNHEY and SVGAGI. The CDR3 is made up of 12 amino acids. CDR3 DNA: TGTGCCAGCACTACAGGGGTGTCTGGCTACACCTTC. It is translated as CASTTGVSGYTF.

CDR3: CASSEAGAGRTDTQYF. CDR3 sequence (DNA): TGTGCCAGCAGTGAAGCGGGGGCTGGACGCACAGATACGCAGTATTTT. The chain uses TRBV6-1 and TRBJ2-3, with D possibly matching TRBD1 (6 bases). The CDR3 consists of 16 residues. The V end lost 0 bases, the J end lost 1 base, and 11 bases lay between the germline ends. Germline CDR1 reads MNHNS; CDR2 reads SASEGT.

The rearrangement uses TRBV27 and TRBJ2-3, with 9 bases identical to TRBD2. The trim removed 6 bases at V and 7 bases at J, leaving 11 bases unmatched. There are 15 residues in the CDR3. Germline CDR1 is MNHEY and CDR2 is SMNVEV (reference sequence). The CDR3 loop reads CASSRPRGGANTQYF. The CDR3 DNA reads as TGTGCCAGCAGCCGCCCGCGGGGGGGGGCAAATACGCAGTATTTT.

The CDR3 coding sequence is TGTGCCAGCAGCCCTCTGGGACTAGTAGCCGATACGCAGTATTTT. This translates into CASSPLGLVADTQYF. The chain couples TRBV11-2 to TRBJ2-3; TRBD2 aligns across 8 bases. The ends lost 5 bases at V and 6 bases at J; junction bases unmatched: 10. Germline-derived CDR1 and CDR2 are SGHAT and FQNNGV. The CDR3 loop spans 15 amino acids.

The chain employs TRBV30 and TRBJ1-3; D is uncertain. Per the germline V gene, CDR1 is GTSNPN and CDR2 is SVGIG (reference sequence). The CDR3 consists of 14 residues. Trimming cost V 0 bases and J 0 bases, with 6 bases left between them. CDR3 DNA: TGTGCCTGGAGTGTATCCAGCTCTGGAAACACCATATATTTT. Amino acid sequence: CAWSVSSSGNTIYF.

The V gene is TRBV6-5, the J gene TRBJ2-7; D uncertain. The CDR3 contains 15 residues. Germline V gene lookup returns CDR1 MNHEY and CDR2 SVGAGI. With 2 bases removed from V and 0 bases from J, the gap between germline ends came to 11 bases. CDR3 in amino acids: CASSYGSISSYEQYF. CDR3 coding DNA: TGTGCCAGCAGTTACGGCTCCATAAGCTCCTACGAGCAGTACTTC.

The chain joins TRBV5-1 to TRBJ2-4; the D gene is possibly TRBD2 (6 bases). This CDR3 region has 13 residues. Germline assignment: CDR1 SGHRS and CDR2 YFSETQ. V lost 0 bases and J lost 7, with 8 bases in between. CDR3 protein: CASSLGGLNIQYF. In DNA form, the CDR3 reads TGCGCCAGCAGCTTGGGGGGACTGAACATTCAGTACTTC.